This T cell receptor beta chain comes out of a study of cytomegalovirus exposure and HLA in healthy donors. Points from the study as a whole: Presence/absence analyses assumed roughly uniform sequencing depth across donors, which may not hold.

The CDR3 extends over 12 amino acids. The V gene's germline CDR1 is MDHEN and CDR2 SYDVKM. Trimming at V came to 2 bases and at J to 9 bases, leaving 2 bases not matched to a gene. Both 60 Vbeta primers and 13 Jbeta primers went into the PCR. Measured with immunoSEQ multiplex PCR; TCRdb has only the in-frame clones, and not every one. The sample shows about 140,000 clones, 76% of them seen only once. Comments on this clone: What it binds is not known.

The clonotype was recovered from a male donor in good health and CMV-seronegative. Specimen: PBMCs. The J gene is TRBJ1-1, the V gene TRBV28; the match to TRBD1 covers 8 bases. The CDR3 loop is CASSLQGAKAFF. In DNA, the CDR3 is TGTGCCAGCAGTTTACAGGGGGCGAAAGCTTTCTTT.